These 27 T cell receptor beta chains were sequenced from one sample in a study of shared clonotypes between healthy human individuals. Generated by immunoSEQ multiplex PCR, the TCRdb table keeps only in-frame clones and is missing some. Of 2 million to 2.5 million clones listed, about 92% were seen once; the top ten hold under 0.45%. The sequenced sample was naive CD4+ T cells from PBMCs. Subset here: CD45RA+ positively selected. Receptors originate from a man aged 18-30 years in good health. Some clones in this sample may be carry-over from other donors' samples.

This chain links TRBV15 with TRBJ2-7; 8 bases agree with TRBD2. The V segment lost 7 bases and the J segment 5 bases; nucleotides outside the gene matches: 10. There are 14 residues in the CDR3. The germline CDR1 and CDR2 sequences are LNHNV and YYDKDF (reference sequence). CDR3 residues: CATNRPGGTDEQYF. The CDR3 coding sequence is TGTGCCACCAACCGCCCGGGGGGGACCGACGAGCAGTACTTC.

The chain has TRBV27 and TRBJ2-3; D might be TRBD1 (5 bases). Germline V gene data show CDR1 as MNHEY and CDR2 as SMNVEV (reference sequence). The CDR3 has 13 residues. The V end lost 7 bases, the J end lost 5 bases, and 13 bases lay between the germline ends. CDR3 nucleotides: TGTGCCAGCAACCCCATGGGGCAAGATACGCAGTATTTT. It specifies CASNPMGQDTQYF.

The chain has TRBV6-1 and TRBJ2-3, with 7 bases that match TRBD2. The CDR3 is made up of 14 amino acids. The germline CDR1 and CDR2 sequences are MNHNS and SASEGT. The V segment lost 6 bases and the J segment 4 bases; nucleotides outside the gene matches: 7. The CDR3 coding sequence is TGTGCCAGCAGGAGAACTAGCGTTGCAGATACGCAGTATTTT. It encodes CASRRTSVADTQYF.

The chain combines TRBV7-9 with TRBJ1-2, with D uncertain. Germline CDR1 reads SEHNR; CDR2 reads FQNEAQ (reference sequence). This CDR3 contains 11 residues. Trimming removed 2 bases at V and 10 bases at J, with 8 bases between. The CDR3 spells CASSLFWYYTF. The CDR3 DNA reads as TGTGCCAGCAGCTTATTCTGGTACTACACCTTC.

V usage is TRBV6-6 and J usage is TRBJ1-1; D gene uncertain. V lost 6 bases to trimming and J lost 3 bases, with 14 bases between them. CDR3 size: 14 residues. CDR1 is MNHNY, CDR2 SVGAGI, per germline (reference sequence). The CDR3 nucleotides read TGTGCCAGCAGACTGGACCGCACGGACACTGAAGCTTTCTTT. This codes for CASRLDRTDTEAFF.

The chain couples TRBV11-3 to TRBJ2-2, with 9 bases lining up with TRBD2. Trimming cost V 3 bases and J 4 bases; bases outside gene matches: 3. Germline V gene sequence: CDR1 SGHNT, CDR2 YENEEA. The CDR3 extends over 15 amino acids. The CDR3 DNA follows: TGTGCCAGCAGCTTCGGGACTAGCCTCACCGGGGAGCTGTTTTTT. It yields the protein CASSFGTSLTGELFF.

This clone was seen only once. This sequence joins TRBV7-6 and TRBJ2-5; 15 bases are a match to TRBD2. The V and J ends lost 3 bases and 9 bases, in that order; junction bases with no gene match: 5. Germline V gene sequence: CDR1 SGHVS, CDR2 FNYEAQ. This CDR3 is 15 amino acids long. The CDR3 DNA reads as TGTGCCAGCAGCTTTGGACTAGCGGGAGGGTGGGCCCAGTACTTC. The encoded protein is CASSFGLAGGWAQYF. The full variable domain, completed using reference TRBV7-6 and TRBJ2-5, is GAGVSQSPRYKVTKRGQDVALRCDPISGHVSLYWYRQALGQGPEFLTYFNYEAQQDKSGLPNDRFSAERPEGSISTLTIQRTEQRDSAMYRCASSFGLAGGWAQYFGPGTRLLVL.

Concerning this clone itself: The same CDR3 is also encoded by other DNA sequences in this sample. This chain uses TRBV9 with TRBJ2-2; TRBD2 is a possible D gene (5 bases). This CDR3 region has 16 residues. Trimming cost V 0 bases and J 3 bases, with 12 bases left between them. Germline CDR1 SGDLS, CDR2 YYNGEE. The CDR3 DNA follows: TGTGCCAGCAGCGTAGGGGTGGGAGAGGACACCGGGGAGCTGTTTTTT. Its translation: CASSVGVGEDTGELFF.

About this clone itself: Other DNA sequences in the sample encode the same CDR3. This chain uses TRBV28 with TRBJ1-5; D not resolved. The CDR3 spans 15 residues. Germline V gene lookup returns CDR1 MDHEN and CDR2 SYDVKM. V lost 3 bases and J lost 0, with 9 bases in between. This chain's CDR3 is CASSFSSYSNQPQHF. The CDR3 DNA reads TGTGCCAGCAGTTTCAGCAGTTATAGCAATCAGCCCCAGCATTTT. The whole variable domain, remainder taken from reference TRBV28 and TRBJ1-5, is DVKVTQSSRYLVKRTGEKVFLECVQDMDHENMFWYRQDPGLGLRLIYFSYDVKMKEKGDIPEGYSVSREKKERFSLILESASTNQTSMYLCASSFSSYSNQPQHFGDGTRLSIL.

This clone has just one count. The chain has TRBV15 and TRBJ2-1; D is possibly TRBD2 (5 bases). Trimming took off 0 bases at V and 7 bases at J, with 7 bases between the two ends. The CDR3 is 13 amino acids. Germline lookup yields CDR1 LNHNV and CDR2 YYDKDF (reference sequence). The CDR3 DNA reads TGTGCCACCAGCAGAGATAGGGAGAATGAGCAGTTCTTC. Its protein is CATSRDRENEQFF.

This clone is a singleton in its sample. The chain combines TRBV11-2 with TRBJ2-7, with D tentatively TRBD1 (7 bases). The germline CDR1 and CDR2 sequences are SGHAT and FQNNGV. The CDR3 consists of 17 residues. The V end lost 5 bases, the J end lost 6 bases, and 26 bases lay between the germline ends. The CDR3 sequence: CASSPRGVASSIREQYF. CDR3 coding DNA: TGTGCCAGCAGCCCCAGGGGGGTAGCTTCTAGCATCCGCGAGCAGTACTTC.

As DNA, the CDR3 is TGCGCCAGCAGTGAGTCGAACGGGAGGAAGGGTGCAGATACGCAGTATTTT. Residues: CASSESNGRKGADTQYF. The chain links TRBV10-1 to TRBJ2-3; 7 bases align to TRBD2. With 0 bases clipped from V and 4 bases from J, the junction kept 10 bases outside the gene matches. This CDR3 contains 17 residues. The V gene's germline CDR1 is WNHNN and CDR2 SYGVQD (reference sequence).

The chain couples TRBV29-1 to TRBJ1-5; 7 bases fit TRBD1. Per the germline V gene, CDR1 is SQVTM and CDR2 is ANQGSEA. The CDR3 runs to 16 residues. V was clipped by 0 bases and J by 1 base; unmatched bases: 6. This CDR3 reads CSVEDGDRGSNQPQHF. The CDR3 DNA sequence: TGCAGCGTTGAAGACGGGGACAGAGGAAGCAATCAGCCCCAGCATTTT.

The V call is TRBV19, the J call TRBJ2-3; TRBD2 matches at 11 bases. CDR1 LNHDA and CDR2 SQIVND come from the germline V gene (reference sequence). V lost 2 bases to trimming and J lost 3 bases; unmatched junction nucleotides: 7. The CDR3 has 17 amino acids. The CDR3 loop reads CASSIRPSGRSTDTQYF. As DNA, the CDR3 is TGTGCCAGTAGTATAAGGCCTAGCGGGAGGAGTACAGATACGCAGTATTTT.

Only one count was recorded for this clone. Other DNA sequences within the sample encode an identical CDR3. This sequence joins TRBV5-1 and TRBJ1-1, with a tentative D call TRBD1 (5 bases). Germline CDR1 is SGHRS and CDR2 is YFSETQ. The CDR3 loop spans 14 amino acids. The V end was cut by 4 bases, the J end by 1 base, with 11 bases between. CDR3 in DNA: TGCGCCAGCAGCCTTCAGGGCCGGAACACTGAAGCTTTCTTT. Residues: CASSLQGRNTEAFF. The full variable domain, completed using reference TRBV5-1 and TRBJ1-1, is KAGVTQTPRYLIKTRGQQVTLSCSPISGHRSVSWYQQTPGQGLQFLFEYFSETQRNKGNFPGRFSGRQFSNSRSEMNVSTLELGDSALYLCASSLQGRNTEAFFGQGTRLTVV.

The rearrangement uses TRBV30 and TRBJ2-3, with TRBD1 matching over 8 bases. Germline trimming cut 1 base from V and 4 bases from J; bases unmatched to any gene: 7. CDR3 size: 15 residues. From germline, CDR1 is GTSNPN and CDR2 SVGIG (reference sequence). The CDR3 nucleotides read TGTGCCTGGAGTGGGCCAGGGGGCAAATCAGATACGCAGTATTTT. This gives the protein CAWSGPGGKSDTQYF.

The V and J genes are TRBV7-2 and TRBJ2-7; D is perhaps TRBD1 or TRBD2 (5 bases each). This CDR3 has 17 amino acids. Germline CDR1 and CDR2: SGHTA and FQGNSA. V lost 1 base to trimming and J lost 4 bases, with 20 bases between them. DNA of the CDR3: TGTGCCAGCAGCTTAGTGCATACCGGGACCAGTCCATACGAGCAGTACTTC. This translates into CASSLVHTGTSPYEQYF.

The chain combines TRBV5-1 with TRBJ2-2, with 7 bases fitting TRBD1. The V gene's germline CDR1 is SGHRS and CDR2 YFSETQ. This CDR3 contains 15 residues. After removal of 5 bases from V and 3 bases from J, the junction contained 7 bases not matched to a gene. CDR3 sequence reads: CASRDQRGHTGELFF. The CDR3 DNA follows: TGCGCCAGCAGGGACCAAAGGGGGCACACCGGGGAGCTGTTTTTT. Full variable domain (rest looked up from reference TRBV5-1 and TRBJ2-2): KAGVTQTPRYLIKTRGQQVTLSCSPISGHRSVSWYQQTPGQGLQFLFEYFSETQRNKGNFPGRFSGRQFSNSRSEMNVSTLELGDSALYLCASRDQRGHTGELFFGEGSRLTVL.

The J gene is TRBJ1-6, the V gene TRBV28, with a tentative D call TRBD1 (6 bases). This CDR3 contains 13 residues. V lost 6 bases and J 7 bases, leaving 10 bases between the germline ends. Germline V gene sequence: CDR1 MDHEN, CDR2 SYDVKM. Here the CDR3 reads CASSWTANSPLHF. CDR3 bases: TGTGCCAGCAGCTGGACAGCCAATTCACCCCTCCACTTT.

This rearrangement joins TRBV6-5 to TRBJ2-4, with D perhaps TRBD1 (5 bases). This CDR3 region has 14 residues. Trimming removed 6 bases from V and 0 bases from J, with 9 bases in between. CDR1 is MNHEY, CDR2 SVGAGI, per germline. CDR3 sequence: CASSSTVAKNIQYF. CDR3 sequence (DNA): TGTGCCAGCAGCTCGACAGTAGCCAAAAACATTCAGTACTTC.

This chain uses TRBV21-1 with TRBJ2-2; no DNA check was done on the table's D call, TRBD1. TRBV21-1 is termed a pseudogene. The CDR3 runs to 14 residues. Here the CDR3 reads CASSMGQGPGELFF. The CDR3, as DNA: TGTGCCAGCAGTATGGGACAGGGTCCCGGGGAGCTGTTTTTT.

This sequence joins TRBV19 and TRBJ2-1; D is perhaps TRBD2 (6 bases). This CDR3 contains 14 residues. Germline V CDR1 and CDR2: LNHDA, SQIVND (reference sequence). Trimming stripped 6 bases from V and 8 bases from J, with 17 bases between. The CDR3 reads CASRISGAAYEQFF. In nucleotides, the CDR3 is TGTGCCAGTAGAATCTCGGGAGCTGCGTATGAGCAGTTCTTC.

The chain recombines TRBV6-1 with TRBJ2-2; weak D call: TRBD2 (5 bases). Germline V lookup: CDR1 MNHNS, CDR2 SASEGT. V was shortened by 4 bases and J by 3 bases, with 9 bases between the two germline ends. The CDR3 is 14 amino acids. CDR3: CASSATRDTGELFF. Here the CDR3 DNA reads TGTGCCAGCAGTGCCACTAGAGACACCGGGGAGCTGTTTTTT.

The V and J genes are TRBV5-1 and TRBJ2-3; D remains unclear. The CDR3 has 14 amino acids. Germline lookup yields CDR1 SGHRS and CDR2 YFSETQ. The ends were cut back, 1 base at V and 8 bases at J, with 14 bases in the middle. The chain's CDR3 is CASSLIVGSVTQYF. The DNA of the CDR3 is TGCGCCAGCAGCTTGATTGTCGGGTCGGTTACGCAGTATTTT.

The chain has TRBV5-1 and TRBJ2-7; D may correspond to TRBD1 or TRBD2 (5 bases each). The germline V gene has CDR1 SGHRS and CDR2 YFSETQ. Trimming left V 2 bases short and J 2 bases short, with 14 bases between. The CDR3 sequence is 15 residues long. The CDR3 DNA is TGCGCCAGCAGCTTAGGAGGACACACCACCTACGAGCAGTACTTC. Amino acid sequence: CASSLGGHTTYEQYF.

The V call is TRBV7-6, the J call TRBJ2-6, with D possibly matching TRBD2 (5 bases). V lost 1 base and J 2 bases, leaving 12 bases between the germline ends. The CDR3 totals 17 residues. Germline V gene sequence: CDR1 SGHVS, CDR2 FNYEAQ. The CDR3 loop is CASSLVGRGTGANVLTF. CDR3 nucleotides: TGTGCCAGCAGCTTAGTTGGTCGGGGTACTGGGGCCAACGTCCTGACTTTC.

This clone has just one count. V is TRBV4-1 and J is TRBJ1-1; no clear D gene. The CDR3 length is 13 residues. The V end was cut by 0 bases, the J end by 8 bases, with 10 bases between. CDR1 and CDR2 (germline): MGHRA, YSYEKL. Here the CDR3 reads CASSQDGRGEAFF. The CDR3 coding sequence is TGCGCCAGCAGCCAAGATGGCCGGGGAGAAGCTTTCTTT.